The source of this TCR beta chain is a study of blood T cell repertoires in COVID-19. At the level of the study: Material from acute and convalescent COVID-19 was sourced from the United States, Italy and Spain. T cells, B-cell-depleted T cells, or PBMCs provided the cDNA or gDNA that served as material.

The authors' processing: It was from reference gene primer amplification that nucleated cell counts were estimated. Assay: immunoSEQ multiplex PCR; the TCRdb copy retains only in-frame clones and omits some. Clone size and the V and J calls come from that table; the DNA yielded D and trimming. The sample holds more than 200,000 clones, 83% seen once. This CDR3 contains 15 residues. V lost 4 bases to trimming and J lost 2 bases; unmatched junction nucleotides: 6. Germline V gene data show CDR1 as LGHDT and CDR2 as YNNKEL (reference sequence). V usage is TRBV3-1 (or the pseudogene TRBV3-2) and J usage is TRBJ2-7; 9 nucleotides agree with TRBD2. Sample: peripheral blood. The clonotype originates from a middle-aged woman with active or convalescent COVID-19. Here the CDR3 reads CASSRKREVAYEQYF. DNA for the CDR3: TGTGCCAGCAGCCGAAAGCGGGAGGTCGCCTACGAGCAGTACTTC.